Below are 4 T cell receptor beta chains sequenced from a single sample in a study of blood T cell repertoires in COVID-19 (TCRdb year 2020). The library was generated by the immunoSEQ multiplex PCR assay. Imported from immuneACCESS, the table was reduced by TCRdb to in-frame sequences with V and J called. These copies leave out some clones; in studies compared against another copy, an unresolved V gene accounts for under half, and the cause of the remainder is not known. The sample table holds about 110,000 clones, of which about 83% were seen once. 4% to 4.5% of the sample goes to the ten largest clones. Sequencing used peripheral blood. These receptors all stem from a woman aged 65 to 85 with acute or convalescent COVID-19.

The chain carries TRBV27 and TRBJ1-6; D remains unclear. This CDR3 is built from 13 residues. Germline V gives CDR1 MNHEY, CDR2 SMNVEV (reference sequence). V lost 3 bases and J 7 bases, leaving 7 bases between the germline ends. The CDR3 here is CASSFSGNSPLHF. The CDR3 bases are TGTGCCAGCAGTTTTAGCGGGAATTCACCCCTCCACTTT.

The chain uses TRBV27 and TRBJ1-5; 11 bases align to TRBD1. CDR1 is MNHEY, CDR2 SMNVEV, per germline (reference sequence). The CDR3 spans 18 residues. After removal of 4 bases from V and 0 bases from J, the junction contained 8 bases not matched to a gene. CDR3 in amino acids: CASSWTGGAGSSNQPQHF. CDR3 nucleotides: TGTGCCAGCAGTTGGACAGGGGGCGCGGGGAGTAGCAATCAGCCCCAGCATTTT.

The V call is TRBV5-1, the J call TRBJ2-2; TRBD2 matches 7 bases. Unmatched junction bases numbered 6, after V lost 0 bases and J lost 7 bases. This CDR3 spans 15 amino acids. CDR1 is SGHRS and CDR2 is YFSETQ in the germline V gene. CDR3 in amino acids: CASSLDGRSGGELFF. CDR3 DNA sequence: TGCGCCAGCAGCTTGGACGGGAGGTCGGGCGGGGAGCTGTTTTTT.

This clone was counted a single time. The chain has TRBV27 and TRBJ2-1; D not certain. The V gene's germline CDR1 is MNHEY and CDR2 SMNVEV (reference sequence). With 2 bases removed from V and 0 bases from J, the gap between germline ends came to 11 bases. This CDR3 has 16 residues. The CDR3 loop is CASSLQAISSYNEQFF. The CDR3, as DNA: TGTGCCAGCAGTTTACAGGCTATTAGCTCCTACAATGAGCAGTTCTTC.